A selection of T cell receptor beta chains follows, all from one sample in a study of long-term antiretroviral therapy in people with HIV. The table came from immunoSEQ multiplex PCR; TCRdb's copy has only in-frame clones and leaves some out. Here the sample spans 30,000 or so clones, more than 70% being singletons. The sequences come from unsorted PBMCs, collected 1.5 years before starting antiretroviral therapy. All receptors come from a man between 18 and 35 years old with HIV. Each CDR3 is given without its conserved first and last residue. Size tells how often a clone was seen (once, few, many) or the class of an expanded clone, and some rows leave it out.

>-|TRBV13|14
ASSFGDSRNTGELF
>-|TRBV15|10
ATRFAGTEQF
>-|TRBV16|12
ASSQVAGGETQY
>few|TRBV28|10
ASSLGDTEAF
>-|TRBV5-5|13
ASSLAWGVLETQY
>-|TRBV7-6|13
ASSANRGKNEKLF
>-|TRBV27|13
ASSLPGVKTDTQY
>-|TRBV29-1|11
SAGREPYNEQF
>once|TRBV18|14
ASSPSSGSSYNEQF
>-|TRBV11-2|15
ASSTGVVPGSDQPQH
>-|TRBV4-1|14
ASSQDFSGGLYEQY
>-|TRBV19|14
ASMFNPSGSGNTIY
>-|TRBV29-1|11
SVEGQLNTEAF
>few|TRBV20-1|9
SATPRGGYT
>few|TRBV4-1|15
ASSPPDRGLMNTEAF
>-|TRBV27|12
ASSPGIPTGEQY
>-|TRBV9|13
ASSVGPGAGYEQY
>few|TRBV11-2|14
ASSSPGGRSNYGYT
>-|TRBV27|11
ASSKYSTDTQY
>few|TRBV7-3|13
ASSPQEREVQQQF
>-|TRBV7-6|14
ASSQAPGTGIYEQY
>-|TRBV28|11
ASIGQAPYEQY
>-|TRBV10-3|12
AITEARERDTQY
>-|TRBV19|12
ASSPTTGNTEAF
>-|TRBV29-1|12
SVGTGAVLNEQY
>-|TRBV28|13
ASSPTGTYNEKLF
>few|TRBV11-2|12
ASSGGQRNQPQH
>-|TRBV27|11
ASSIPGTNIQY
>-|TRBV6-1|12
ASSRDRETDTQY
>-|TRBV7-2|14
ASSPRQGGSGNTIY
>-|TRBV7-2|12
ASSLEKGNYGYT
>-|TRBV5-1|12
ASTLRSGANVLT
>-|TRBV6-5|14
ASSYSGSYSGNTIY
>few|TRBV2|10
ATRLIDNEQF
>-|TRBV28|14
ASSPPGLDFQETQY
>-|TRBV10-3|10
ATGQASETQY
>-|TRBV4-3|15
ASSQFYGIQKNYGYT
>once|TRBV18|12
ASSPGQGTGELF
>few|TRBV28|12
ASRQGTMFDGYT
>-|TRBV27|10
ASSLEGYEQY
>once|TRBV6-5|13
ASRNLQGKDYEQY
>-|TRBV7-3|12
ASSLTSVSGELF
>few|TRBV7-2|13
ASSLDSGGADTQY
>-|TRBV5-1|16
ASSTWGQGAPGSNEQF
>once|TRBV5-6|12
ASSLGPTNTEAF
>-|TRBV7-2|12
ASSSRGSYGEQY
>few|TRBV9|11
ASSVEGWTEAF
>few|TRBV6-6|13
ASSPQRDTLYGYT
>-|TRBV19|9
ASSLTGGAF
>-|TRBV12-5|11
ASGLVLGGEQF
>-|TRBV5-1|12
ASSNGQPNTEAF
>-|TRBV9|12
ASSAGSDGNTIY
>-|TRBV9|12
ASSVAGPYNEQF
>-|TRBV15|13
ATSREPGITGELF
>-|TRBV9|12
ASSARGGNQPQH
>-|TRBV4-1|14
ASSQEPGAPNYGYT
>-|TRBV6-1|12
ASRAAGGSYEQY
>-|TRBV6-1|11
ASSEQYNSPLH